This T cell receptor (beta chain) was documented in a study of spatial heterogeneity in lung cancer. Background on the study: The donor group consisted of under 90 patients who had untreated, early-stage non-small cell lung cancer. The follow-up PBMC samples were sequenced whenever they were available. The median time to follow-up was two to three years after resection.

Every molecule of TCR cDNA had its own unique molecular identifier. TCRdb re-called the 5' RACE reads with MiXCR, one entry per CDR3 protein. The data show some 120,000 distinct CDR3 sequences, roughly an eighth seen once. At least ten counts were recorded for this clonotype. What it recognizes is unknown. With V trimmed by 3 bases and J by 0 bases, 5 bases remained unmatched. From germline, CDR1 is SGDLS and CDR2 YYNGEE. The CDR3 is 15 amino acids. General study findings and limits: Blood carried ubiquitous expanded tumor TCRs more at resection than follow-up.

The time point: blood at routine non-recurrence follow-up after resection. In each case, whole RNA from tumor, nontumor lung or frozen PBMC was sequenced unsorted. The source material was PBMCs, sampled at follow-up. The TCR was taken from a male donor with early-stage non-small cell lung cancer. The chain has TRBV9 and TRBJ1-1, with 7 bases fitting TRBD1. DNA for the CDR3: TGTGCCAGCAGCGAGGGACAGCGGTTGAACACTGAAGCTTTCTTT. Translating it yields CASSEGQRLNTEAFF.